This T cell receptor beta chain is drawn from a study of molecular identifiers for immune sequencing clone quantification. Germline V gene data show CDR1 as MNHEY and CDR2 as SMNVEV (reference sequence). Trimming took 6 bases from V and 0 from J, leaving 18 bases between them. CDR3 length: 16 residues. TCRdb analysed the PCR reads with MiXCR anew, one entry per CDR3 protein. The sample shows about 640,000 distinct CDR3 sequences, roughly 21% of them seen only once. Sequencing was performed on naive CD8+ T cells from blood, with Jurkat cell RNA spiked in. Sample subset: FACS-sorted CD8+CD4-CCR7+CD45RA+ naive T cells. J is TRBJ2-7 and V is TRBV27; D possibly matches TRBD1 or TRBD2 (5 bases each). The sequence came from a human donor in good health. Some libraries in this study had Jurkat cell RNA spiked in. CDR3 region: CASSSNRDHSSYEQYF. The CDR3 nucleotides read TGTGCCAGCAGCTCCAACCGGGACCACAGCTCCTACGAGCAGTACTTC.